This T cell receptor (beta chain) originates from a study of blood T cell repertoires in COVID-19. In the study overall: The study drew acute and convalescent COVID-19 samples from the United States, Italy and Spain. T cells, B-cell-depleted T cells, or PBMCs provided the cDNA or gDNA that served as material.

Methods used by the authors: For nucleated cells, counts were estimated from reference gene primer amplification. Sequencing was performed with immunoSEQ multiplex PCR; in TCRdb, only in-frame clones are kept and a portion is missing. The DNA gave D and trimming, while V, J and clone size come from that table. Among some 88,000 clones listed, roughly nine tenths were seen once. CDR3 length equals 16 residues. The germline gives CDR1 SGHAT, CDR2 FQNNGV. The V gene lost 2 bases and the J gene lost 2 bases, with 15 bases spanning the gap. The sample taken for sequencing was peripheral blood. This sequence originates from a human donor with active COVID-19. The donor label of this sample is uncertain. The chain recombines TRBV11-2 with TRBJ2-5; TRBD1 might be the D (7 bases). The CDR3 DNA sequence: TGTGCCAGCAGCTTAAACCCCGGGGGACAGCAAGAGACCCAGTACTTC. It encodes CASSLNPGGQQETQYF.